The 30 T cell receptor beta chains listed next were all sequenced from one sample in a study of CD8 T cells in ankylosing spondylitis. TCRdb called the 5' RACE reads again in MiXCR, with one record for every CDR3 protein. The sample carries about 130,000 distinct CDR3 sequences, 9.3% recorded once. Sequenced material: blood, either unsorted or a sorted T cell fraction (not recorded which). These receptors all come from a male donor with ankylosing spondylitis or in good health (not recorded which).

Many counts were recorded for this clonotype. CDR3 nucleotide sequence: TGTGCCACCGGGACTAGCGGATCCTACAATGAGCAGTTCTTC. It encodes CATGTSGSYNEQFF. This rearrangement joins TRBV6-1 to TRBJ2-1, with TRBD2 matching 11 bases. V lost 10 bases, J lost 1 base, and 3 bases stayed unmatched. The CDR3 sequence is 14 residues long. CDR1 is MNHNS and CDR2 is SASEGT in the germline V gene.

This clonotype was observed a few times. The chain couples TRBV29-1 to TRBJ2-5; D ambiguous. The germline V gene encodes CDR1 SQVTM and CDR2 ANQGSEA. This CDR3 region has 11 residues. Trimming stripped 7 bases from V and 5 bases from J, with 11 bases between. The CDR3: CSAILGETQYF. CDR3 sequence (DNA): TGCAGCGCCATATTGGGGGAGACCCAGTACTTC.

This clonotype was seen at least ten times. The chain is built from TRBV25-1 and TRBJ1-6, with D hard to call. The germline CDR1 and CDR2 sequences are MGHDK and SYGVNS. The length of the CDR3 is 15 residues. Trimming left V 6 bases short and J 6 bases short, with 15 bases between. This CDR3 is CASRSPEGGNSPLHF. Written as DNA, the CDR3 is TGTGCCAGCAGATCACCGGAGGGTGGTAATTCACCCCTCCACTTT.

The gene calls are TRBV7-2 and TRBJ1-5; tentative D call: TRBD1 (6 bases). This CDR3 is built from 15 residues. Trimming pared 6 bases from V and 5 bases from J, leaving 17 bases between. Germline values: CDR1 SGHTA, CDR2 FQGNSA. The CDR3 DNA is TGTGCCAGCAGTATATCAGGGGTCGGATATCAGCCCCAGCATTTT. It codes for CASSISGVGYQPQHF.

This clonotype turned up a few times. The chain combines TRBV28 with TRBJ1-5, with D possibly TRBD1 on 5 matching bases. In germline, CDR1 is MDHEN, CDR2 SYDVKM. The V and J ends lost 2 bases and 1 base respectively, with 9 bases between them. The CDR3 loop spans 15 amino acids. The CDR3 region has the DNA TGTGCCAGCAGTTTAAGCAGGGTCAGCAATCAGCCCCAGCATTTT. Translated, it gives CASSLSRVSNQPQHF.

The chain employs TRBV30 and TRBJ2-1, with TRBD2 identical over 12 bases. With V trimmed by 4 bases and J by 8 bases, 15 bases remained unmatched. Per germline, CDR1 GTSNPN and CDR2 SVGIG (reference sequence). The CDR3 sequence is 17 residues long. The CDR3 sequence: CAWTVTLAGGPNHEQFF. The CDR3 DNA reads TGTGCCTGGACAGTTACGCTAGCGGGAGGGCCTAACCATGAGCAGTTCTTC.

This clonotype was counted at least ten times. The chain combines TRBV5-1 with TRBJ2-3; D perhaps matches TRBD2 (5 bases). The CDR3 contains 16 residues. Germline values: CDR1 SGHRS, CDR2 YFSETQ. The V gene lost 0 bases and the J gene lost 3 bases, with 14 bases spanning the gap. The CDR3 loop reads CASSLVRGPLTDTQYF. CDR3 nucleotide sequence: TGCGCCAGCAGCTTGGTTCGCGGGCCGCTTACAGATACGCAGTATTTT.

V usage is TRBV7-8 and J usage is TRBJ1-5; possible D gene TRBD1, 5 bases. Germline CDR1 SGHVS, CDR2 FQNEAQ. This CDR3 is built from 15 residues. The V and J ends lost 5 bases and 2 bases respectively, with 13 bases between them. The DNA of the CDR3 is TGTGCCAGCAGCCCAGGGAGGTTTGGCAATCAGCCCCAGCATTTT. It specifies CASSPGRFGNQPQHF.

This clonotype was observed many times. The gene calls are TRBV5-5 and TRBJ2-7; unclear D gene. V lost 1 base to trimming and J lost 0 bases, with 5 bases between them. The length of the CDR3 is 13 residues. Germline V gives CDR1 SGHKS, CDR2 YYEKEE (reference sequence). The CDR3 DNA is TGTGCCAGCAGCTTGCCCAGCTCCTACGAGCAGTACTTC. It is translated as CASSLPSSYEQYF.

This clonotype was recorded many times. The genes are TRBV6-2 or TRBV6-3 and TRBJ2-1, with 9 bases lining up with TRBD2. The CDR3 runs 17 residues. J was trimmed by 3 bases and V by 7 bases; bases with no gene match: 13. Germline assignment: CDR1 MNHEY and CDR2 SVGEGT. The CDR3: CASIHGPTSGYYNEQFF. The CDR3 nucleotides are TGTGCCAGCATCCACGGCCCTACTAGCGGGTACTACAATGAGCAGTTCTTC.

This clonotype was seen once. This sequence may be a read error, since a much larger clone differs from it by one base. The chain couples TRBV7-2 to TRBJ2-7; TRBD2 matches at 9 bases. CDR3 length: 15 amino acids. Germline values: CDR1 SGHTA, CDR2 FQGNSA. CDR3 bases: TGTGCCAGCAGCTTAAGCGGGGGGAGTGCTTACGACCAGTACTTC. Residues: CASSLSGGSAYDQYF.

In this sample, this clonotype turned up many times. The chain combines TRBV6-2 or TRBV6-3 with TRBJ2-7; no reliable D call. The CDR3 extends over 12 amino acids. Germline V lookup: CDR1 MNHEY, CDR2 SVGEGT. The V end lost 7 bases, the J end lost 3 bases, and 10 bases lay between the germline ends. The CDR3 bases are TGTGCCAGCACCCTGTTAGGCTACGAGCAGTACTTC. This sequence encodes CASTLLGYEQYF.

This clonotype was observed many times. The gene calls are TRBV5-1 and TRBJ1-2; D unclear. V was cut by 4 bases and J by 6 bases, with 10 bases left in between. Germline values: CDR1 SGHRS, CDR2 YFSETQ. The CDR3 is 12 residues long. The CDR3, as DNA: TGCGCCAGCAGCCCAGACAAGAATGGCTACACCTTC. Translating it yields CASSPDKNGYTF.

This clonotype was counted a few times. The chain couples TRBV6-2 or TRBV6-3 to TRBJ1-1; a possible D gene is TRBD1 (5 bases). Deletions cut 4 bases from V and 0 bases from J, with 12 bases between. This CDR3 is 15 amino acids long. Per germline, CDR1 MNHEY and CDR2 SVGEGT. The CDR3 DNA follows: TGTGCCAGCAGTTTTGACTTGGGGGTGAACACTGAAGCTTTCTTT. It encodes CASSFDLGVNTEAFF.

This clonotype was found many times. The rearrangement uses TRBV5-1 and TRBJ1-1; D perhaps matches TRBD1 (5 bases). CDR1 is SGHRS, CDR2 YFSETQ, per germline. The CDR3 sequence is 14 residues long. Trimming stripped 2 bases from V and 0 bases from J, with 8 bases between. The CDR3 nucleotides read TGCGCCAGCAGCTTTACAGGAATGAACACTGAAGCTTTCTTT. This translates into CASSFTGMNTEAFF. Supplemented by reference TRBV5-1 and TRBJ1-1, the full variable domain reads KAGVTQTPRYLIKTRGQQVTLSCSPISGHRSVSWYQQTPGQGLQFLFEYFSETQRNKGNFPGRFSGRQFSNSRSEMNVSTLELGDSALYLCASSFTGMNTEAFFGQGTRLTVV.

The rearrangement links TRBV7-2 to TRBJ2-7, with no clear D. The length of the CDR3 is 14 residues. The V end lost 5 bases, the J end lost 3 bases, and 14 bases lay between the germline ends. The V gene's germline CDR1 is SGHTA and CDR2 FQGNSA. The CDR3: CASSPQSRSYEQYF. DNA of the CDR3: TGTGCCAGCAGCCCCCAGTCGCGGAGCTACGAGCAGTACTTC.

Points on this clonotype: Compared with germline, one end of the junction differs, possibly owing to a read error. The chain couples TRBV20-1 to TRBJ2-7; weak D call: TRBD2 (6 bases). This CDR3 region has 15 residues. Germline V gives CDR1 DFQATT, CDR2 SNEGSKA (reference sequence). Written as DNA, the CDR3 is TGCTGTGCTAGACAACGGTTGGCGGGATTCTACGAGCAGTACTTC. It translates to CCARQRLAGFYEQYF.

This clonotype occurred many times. V usage is TRBV4-3 and J usage is TRBJ2-7; the match to TRBD2 covers 8 bases. The CDR3 covers 16 residues. Germline lookup yields CDR1 LGHNA and CDR2 YSLEER. The trim removed 1 base at V and 1 base at J, leaving 6 bases unmatched. The CDR3 loop reads CASSQAWTSPSYEQYF. DNA for the CDR3: TGCGCCAGCAGCCAAGCATGGACTAGCCCTTCCTACGAGCAGTACTTC.

This clonotype came up a few times. This chain joins TRBV27 and TRBJ2-1; D may correspond to TRBD1 or TRBD2 (5 bases each). V lost 5 bases to trimming and J lost 0 bases, with 17 bases between them. This CDR3 region has 17 residues. The V gene's germline CDR1 is MNHEY and CDR2 SMNVEV (reference sequence). The DNA of the CDR3 is TGTGCCAGCAGTCCTCTTCGGGGACCGAACTCCTACAATGAGCAGTTCTTC. Protein: CASSPLRGPNSYNEQFF.

This clonotype was counted a few times. V usage is TRBV12-3 or TRBV12-4 and J usage is TRBJ2-3; 8 bases match TRBD2. This CDR3 contains 13 residues. V gave up 6 bases and J gave up 10 bases; unmatched junction bases: 9. The CDR3 sequence is CASSLPGLGAQYF. The CDR3 DNA reads TGTGCCAGCAGCCTCCCGGGACTAGGGGCGCAGTATTTT.

The CDR3 spells CSAEGWTRQETQYF. As DNA, the CDR3 is TGCAGTGCTGAAGGTTGGACCAGACAAGAGACCCAGTACTTC. The J gene is TRBJ2-5, the V gene TRBV20-1, with D hard to call. The CDR3 is 14 residues long. Deletions cut 5 bases from V and 2 bases from J, with 15 bases between. In germline, CDR1 is DFQATT, CDR2 SNEGSKA (reference sequence).

There are many counts of this clonotype. A much larger clone differs by one base, so this may be a read error. The chain has TRBV6-5 and TRBJ2-6; tentatively, D is TRBD1 (5 bases). This CDR3 has 14 amino acids. Germline CDR1 MNHEY, CDR2 SVGAGI. CDR3 DNA: TGTGCCAGCAGTTCCAGGTCTGGGGCCAACGGCCTGACTTTC. Protein product: CASSSRSGANGLTF.

The V gene is TRBV5-1, the J gene TRBJ1-1, with 8 nucleotides matching TRBD1. V trimming: 3 bases; J trimming: 4 bases; junction bases outside the gene matches: 5. The CDR3 totals 14 residues. CDR1 is SGHRS, CDR2 YFSETQ, per germline. The CDR3 DNA reads as TGCGCCAGCAGCTGGGGGACAGGCGGCACTGAAGCTTTCTTT. Protein product: CASSWGTGGTEAFF.

The rearrangement joins TRBV20-1 to TRBJ2-1; the D gene could be TRBD1 or TRBD2 (6 bases each). The ends were cut back, 2 bases at V and 1 base at J, with 12 bases in the middle. Germline CDR1 reads DFQATT; CDR2 reads SNEGSKA (reference sequence). The CDR3 covers 15 residues. The CDR3 loop is CSARRQGTSYNEQFF. Written as DNA, the CDR3 is TGCAGTGCTAGACGTCAGGGGACTTCCTACAATGAGCAGTTCTTC.

This clonotype was found many times. The chain carries TRBV7-2 and TRBJ2-7; possible D gene TRBD1, 5 bases. In germline, CDR1 is SGHTA, CDR2 FQGNSA. V was cut by 5 bases and J by 3 bases, with 20 bases left in between. This CDR3 contains 16 residues. CDR3 sequence (DNA): TGTGCCAGCAGCCCTCAGGGAACCGCTGGGATCTACGAGCAGTACTTC. This sequence encodes CASSPQGTAGIYEQYF. Based on the CDR3 plus reference TRBV7-2 and TRBJ2-7, the full variable domain is GAGVSQSPSNKVTEKGKDVELRCDPISGHTALYWYRQSLGQGLEFLIYFQGNSAPDKSGLPSDRFSAERTGGSVSTLTIQRTQQEDSAVYLCASSPQGTAGIYEQYFGPGTRLTVT.

Comments on this clonotype: Possible read error: a much larger clone is one base away. The chain recombines TRBV29-1 with TRBJ1-5; D might be TRBD1 (6 bases). CDR1 and CDR2 from the germline V gene are SQVTM and ANQGSEA. This CDR3 is 12 amino acids long. CDR3 bases: TGCGGCGTTGGCAACAGGGATCAGCCCCAGCATTTT. The encoded protein is CGVGNRDQPQHF.

Turning to this clonotype: A read error may account for a junction end that differs from germline. The CDR3: CASSLGTGNSYEHYF. The CDR3, as DNA: TGCGCCAGCAGCCTGGGGACGGGAAACTCCTACGAGCACTACTTC. The J gene is TRBJ2-7, the V gene TRBV5-1, with D possibly called TRBD1 or TRBD2 (5 bases each). CDR3 length: 15 residues. Germline CDR1 and CDR2: SGHRS and YFSETQ.

This clonotype showed up just a few times. The chain uses TRBV14 and TRBJ2-3, with TRBD2 matching over 7 bases. Germline values: CDR1 SGHDN, CDR2 FVKESK. This CDR3 has 17 amino acids. V lost 4 bases to trimming and J lost 4 bases; unmatched junction nucleotides: 14. The CDR3 DNA sequence: TGTGCCAGCAGCCCGCCGGGAGGAGGGAGGAGGGCAGATACGCAGTATTTT. It codes for CASSPPGGGRRADTQYF.

The V and J genes are TRBV15 and TRBJ2-7; no firm D call. The ends were cut back, 0 bases at V and 12 bases at J, with 12 bases in the middle. The CDR3 covers 12 residues. The germline gives CDR1 LNHNV, CDR2 YYDKDF (reference sequence). The CDR3 DNA reads TGTGCCACCAGCAGAGATAACGCAGCCTCGTACTTC. This gives the protein CATSRDNAASYF.

This clonotype was counted many times. The V and J genes are TRBV20-1 and TRBJ2-3; 12 nucleotides line up with TRBD2. The CDR3 contains 14 residues. Germline values: CDR1 DFQATT, CDR2 SNEGSKA (reference sequence). V shed 5 bases and J 4 bases; nucleotides not matched to a gene: 4. The CDR3 DNA is TGCAGTGCTGGGGGACTAGCGGGCTCAGATACGCAGTATTTT. As protein: CSAGGLAGSDTQYF.